This T cell receptor beta chain was found in a study of control samples from healthy donors and cancer patients. Sequencing used immunoSEQ multiplex PCR; TCRdb keeps in-frame clones, though not all of them. The sample shows some 120,000 clones, about 95% of them seen only once. CDR3 size: 22 residues. Deletions cut 0 bases from V and 0 bases from J, with 26 bases between. In germline, CDR1 is LGHNA, CDR2 YSLEER. Sequencing was done on a sample of blood. The sequence was obtained from a man aged 25 to 40 in good health. The chain joins TRBV4-3 to TRBJ1-4, with a tentative D call TRBD1 (6 bases). The CDR3 sequence is CASSQESRTAGRTHATNEKLFF. The CDR3 nucleotides read TGCGCCAGCAGCCAAGAAAGTCGGACAGCCGGTCGCACCCACGCAACTAATGAAAAACTGTTTTTT.